A single sample is the source of the 23 T cell receptor beta chains below, sequenced in a study of CD8 T cells in ankylosing spondylitis. Points from the study as a whole: Seemingly distinctive of ankylosing spondylitis blood was a TCR beta motif formed by eight highly homologous variants.

These TCRs' antigens remain unknown. MiXCR was run by TCRdb on the 5' RACE reads, yielding one entry per CDR3 protein. The sample carries more than 250,000 distinct CDR3 sequences, 6.5% to 10% recorded once. The sample was blood, either unsorted or a sorted T cell fraction (not recorded which). These TCRs come from a male donor with ankylosing spondylitis.

There are a few counts of this clonotype. The rearrangement uses TRBV11-2 and TRBJ1-4; a possible D gene is TRBD1 (5 bases). Per the germline V gene, CDR1 is SGHAT and CDR2 is FQNNGV. The CDR3 runs to 15 residues. Trimming removed 6 bases at V and 10 bases at J, with 21 bases between. The CDR3 nucleotides read TGTGCCAGCAGGTCTGCAGGACAAAGGGTCGGAAAACTGTTTTTT. As protein: CASRSAGQRVGKLFF.

V usage is TRBV29-1 and J usage is TRBJ1-3; D may be TRBD1 (5 bases). This CDR3 is 12 amino acids long. CDR1 SQVTM and CDR2 ANQGSEA come from the germline V gene. The V and J ends lost 5 bases and 3 bases respectively, with 8 bases between them. The CDR3 loop is CSVLQGGNTIYF. The CDR3 coding sequence is TGCAGCGTTCTCCAGGGTGGAAACACCATATATTTT.

The V and J genes are TRBV12-3 or TRBV12-4 and TRBJ2-5; a weak D match, TRBD2 (5 bases). The CDR3 totals 12 residues. Trimming shortened V by 6 bases and J by 8 bases, and 13 bases separated the two germline ends. The CDR3 DNA sequence: TGTGCCAGCAGGAGAGAGCGGAGCACCCAGTACTTC. It codes for CASRRERSTQYF.

This clonotype has a handful of counts. The V and J genes are TRBV5-1 and TRBJ2-2; 10 bases agree with TRBD2. The CDR3 is 15 amino acids. CDR1 SGHRS and CDR2 YFSETQ come from the germline V gene. V was pared by 0 bases and J by 7 bases, with 3 bases of the junction left unmatched. The CDR3 is CASSLASGRNGELFF. The CDR3, as DNA: TGCGCCAGCAGCTTGGCTAGCGGGAGAAACGGGGAGCTGTTTTTT.

This clonotype showed up many times. Written as DNA, the CDR3 is TGCAGTGCTAGAGACAGCAGTGCTAGCGGGAGTAACTATGAGCAGTTCTTC. Translation: CSARDSSASGSNYEQFF. V gene TRBV20-1 combines with J gene TRBJ2-1; 10 bases are a match to TRBD2. CDR1 is DFQATT and CDR2 is SNEGSKA in the germline V gene (reference sequence). This CDR3 comprises 17 residues. J lost 8 bases, V lost 0 bases, and 13 bases had no gene match.

The chain employs TRBV6-1 and TRBJ1-6, with D perhaps TRBD1 (5 bases). Germline V gene sequence: CDR1 MNHNS, CDR2 SASEGT. This CDR3 contains 16 residues. V was shortened by 5 bases and J by 0 bases, with 11 bases between the two germline ends. CDR3 loop: CASSPRQSSYNSPLHF. The CDR3 nucleotides read TGTGCCAGCAGTCCCCGACAGAGCTCCTATAATTCACCCCTCCACTTT.

The chain combines TRBV20-1 with TRBJ1-5; no clear D. Per the germline V gene, CDR1 is DFQATT and CDR2 is SNEGSKA (reference sequence). This CDR3 region has 12 residues. The V gene lost 3 bases and the J gene lost 3 bases, with 6 bases spanning the gap. Here the CDR3 DNA reads TGCAGTGCTAGCGCGGCCAATCAGCCCCAGCATTTT. Its translation is CSASAANQPQHF.

This clonotype appeared many times. V usage is TRBV19 and J usage is TRBJ2-1; D is undetermined. CDR3 length: 14 residues. V lost 1 base to trimming and J lost 4 bases, with 8 bases between them. The germline gives CDR1 LNHDA, CDR2 SQIVND (reference sequence). CDR3: CASSIVEGYNEQFF. The CDR3 DNA follows: TGTGCCAGTAGTATAGTGGAAGGTTACAATGAGCAGTTCTTC.

This clonotype was found many times. This chain joins TRBV2 and TRBJ1-1, with TRBD1 matching over 8 bases. The J segment lost 0 bases and the V segment lost 5 bases, leaving 11 bases of the junction unmatched. Looked up from germline, CDR1 is SNHLY and CDR2 is FYNNEI. The CDR3 is 17 amino acids. The CDR3 sequence: CASSSGQGTFMNTEAFF. The CDR3, as DNA: TGTGCCAGCAGTTCCGGACAGGGAACCTTCATGAACACTGAAGCTTTCTTT.

This clonotype has more than one count but fewer than ten. The rearrangement joins TRBV4-3 to TRBJ2-2; D is perhaps TRBD2 (5 bases). This CDR3 spans 17 amino acids. The germline CDR1 and CDR2 sequences are LGHNA and YSLEER. The V and J ends lost 0 bases and 7 bases respectively, with 18 bases between them. CDR3 sequence (DNA): TGCGCCAGCAGCCAAGAAGTGGCGGGCTTTTGGGGCGGGGAGCTGTTTTTT. Protein sequence: CASSQEVAGFWGGELFF.

This clonotype was seen ten or more times. This chain links TRBV11-2 with TRBJ1-4; D call uncertain. This CDR3 region has 15 residues. CDR1 and CDR2 (germline): SGHAT, FQNNGV. Deletions cut 5 bases from V and 8 bases from J, with 18 bases between. The CDR3 sequence: CASSPNTLPKEKLFF. The CDR3 bases are TGTGCCAGCAGCCCAAACACCCTCCCGAAGGAAAAACTGTTTTTT.

CDR3 sequence reads: CASSWRQGWTDTQYF. The CDR3 DNA follows: TGTGCCAGCAGCTGGAGACAGGGCTGGACAGATACGCAGTATTTT. The chain carries TRBV5-5 and TRBJ2-3, with 7 bases identical to TRBD1. The trim removed 3 bases at V and 3 bases at J, leaving 7 bases unmatched. The CDR3 is 15 amino acids. Germline assignment: CDR1 SGHKS and CDR2 YYEKEE (reference sequence).

The rearrangement uses TRBV9 and TRBJ2-7, with D unresolved. Germline V gene sequence: CDR1 SGDLS, CDR2 YYNGEE. This CDR3 comprises 14 residues. The V end was cut by 0 bases, the J end by 1 base, with 8 bases between. The CDR3 sequence: CASSVAVGSYEQYF. As DNA, the CDR3 is TGTGCCAGCAGCGTAGCGGTAGGGTCCTACGAGCAGTACTTC.

The gene calls are TRBV6-1 and TRBJ2-2, with 13 positions matching TRBD2. Looked up from germline, CDR1 is MNHNS and CDR2 is SASEGT. The J segment lost 6 bases and the V segment lost 7 bases, leaving 2 bases of the junction unmatched. The CDR3 consists of 14 residues. The CDR3 spells CASIGLAGAGELFF. CDR3 in DNA: TGTGCCAGCATCGGACTAGCGGGAGCCGGGGAGCTGTTTTTT.

This clonotype was recorded a few times. The chain combines TRBV20-1 with TRBJ1-5, with a weak D call TRBD1 (5 bases). With 0 bases removed from V and 4 bases from J, the gap between germline ends came to 10 bases. From germline, CDR1 is DFQATT and CDR2 SNEGSKA (reference sequence). The CDR3 is 14 residues long. CDR3 loop: CSARENQGNQPQHF. The CDR3 DNA reads as TGCAGTGCTAGAGAAAACCAGGGAAATCAGCCCCAGCATTTT.

This clonotype was detected many times. The genes are TRBV25-1 and TRBJ1-1; D ambiguous. CDR3 size: 12 residues. Trimming stripped 3 bases from V and 7 bases from J, with 9 bases between. CDR1 MGHDK and CDR2 SYGVNS come from the germline V gene. As DNA, the CDR3 is TGTGCCAGCAGTGATTACCTCGGTGAAGCTTTCTTT. Translating gives CASSDYLGEAFF.

This sequence joins TRBV7-9 and TRBJ2-7, with 9 bases identical to TRBD2. The CDR3 has 15 residues. CDR1 is SEHNR and CDR2 is FQNEAQ in the germline V gene (reference sequence). V was pared by 5 bases and J by 1 base, with 6 bases of the junction left unmatched. CDR3 sequence reads: CASSPGTSRSYEQYF. The CDR3 coding sequence is TGTGCCAGCAGCCCCGGGACTAGCAGGTCCTACGAGCAGTACTTC. Based on the CDR3 plus reference TRBV7-9 and TRBJ2-7, the full variable domain is DTGVSQNPRHKITKRGQNVTFRCDPISEHNRLYWYRQTLGQGPEFLTYFQNEAQLEKSRLLSDRFSAERPKGSFSTLEIQRTEQGDSAMYLCASSPGTSRSYEQYFGPGTRLTVT.

This chain links TRBV7-2 with TRBJ2-2; 15 bases match TRBD2. The CDR3 extends over 19 amino acids. Germline assignment: CDR1 SGHTA and CDR2 FQGNSA. V was clipped by 0 bases and J by 5 bases; unmatched bases: 7. CDR3: CASSLAGTSGRRDTGELFF. The DNA for the CDR3 is TGTGCCAGCAGCTTAGCCGGGACTAGCGGGAGGAGGGATACCGGGGAGCTGTTTTTT. Full variable domain (missing parts from reference TRBV7-2 and TRBJ2-2): GAGVSQSPSNKVTEKGKDVELRCDPISGHTALYWYRQSLGQGLEFLIYFQGNSAPDKSGLPSDRFSAERTGGSVSTLTIQRTQQEDSAVYLCASSLAGTSGRRDTGELFFGEGSRLTVL.

With regard to this clonotype: The limits of the CDR3 on the DNA are not certain, so only TCRdb's listed CDR3 is given. This chain connects TRBV6-2 or TRBV6-3 to TRBJ1-3; the D call TRBD1 from the table was never checked on the DNA. The CDR3 numbers 17 amino acids, ends counted. The germline V gene encodes CDR1 MNHEY and CDR2 SVGEGT. The CDR3 reads CASSFGTGVGSGNTMYF.

The chain links TRBV7-8 to TRBJ2-1, with D perhaps TRBD2 (6 bases). V was shortened by 3 bases and J by 5 bases, with 17 bases between the two germline ends. Germline V CDR1 and CDR2: SGHVS, FQNEAQ. This CDR3 contains 16 residues. Here the CDR3 reads CASSLGLRVNDNEQFF. CDR3 sequence (DNA): TGTGCCAGCAGCTTGGGACTGAGGGTAAACGACAATGAGCAGTTCTTC. The variable domain in full, completed from reference TRBV7-8 and TRBJ2-1, reads GAGVSQSPRYKVAKRGQDVALRCDPISGHVSLFWYQQALGQGPEFLTYFQNEAQLDKSGLPSDRFFAERPEGSVSTLKIQRTQQEDSAVYLCASSLGLRVNDNEQFFGPGTRLTVL.

This clonotype occurred a few times. The chain couples TRBV20-1 to TRBJ2-5; D gene uncertain. Germline CDR1 and CDR2: DFQATT and SNEGSKA (reference sequence). Between the trimmed V and J ends, which lost 5 bases and 5 bases, there was a span of 18 bases. CDR3 size: 14 residues. In nucleotides, the CDR3 is TGCAGTGCTCTCCGTCCCCTAGGGCAGGAGACCCAGTACTTC. Amino acid sequence: CSALRPLGQETQYF.

The chain has TRBV7-6 and TRBJ1-4, with 12 bases that match TRBD1. Germline CDR1 SGHVS, CDR2 FNYEAQ. V lost 5 bases and J lost 8; bases outside the gene matches: 6. The CDR3 is 15 amino acids. CDR3 sequence reads: CASSPGQGAREKLFF. In DNA form, the CDR3 reads TGTGCCAGCAGCCCGGGACAGGGGGCCCGGGAAAAACTGTTTTTT.

Only a few counts were recorded for this clonotype. The chain uses TRBV6-5 and TRBJ2-7; 9 positions agree with TRBD2. Looked up from germline, CDR1 is MNHEY and CDR2 is SVGAGI. Unmatched junction bases numbered 11, after V lost 4 bases and J lost 1 base. This CDR3 has 17 residues. CDR3 in DNA: TGTGCCAGCAGTTTAGGGTTTAGCGGGAGAGCATCCTACGAGCAGTACTTC. This gives the protein CASSLGFSGRASYEQYF.